This T cell receptor (beta chain) was recovered during a study of blood T cells in healthy people across ages. Overall study results and limits: Roughly linear age-related decline in beta diversity appeared, significant by age approximately 43.

This clonotype was counted a few times. No antigen is known for it. CDR3 length: 16 residues. V lost 3 bases and J 3 bases, leaving 15 bases between the germline ends. Germline loops: CDR1 LNHNV, CDR2 YYDKDF (reference sequence). Healthy Caucasian individuals from Russia aged 6 to 90 served as donors. Using a J-beta primer mix together with a sample-barcoded 5' primer, a second PCR was run for roughly 7 to 11 cycles. Using its own MiXCR run on the 5' RACE reads, TCRdb lists one record per CDR3 protein. The sample has under 1,000,000 distinct CDR3 sequences; roughly 40% are singletons. Sample: blood. The origin of this receptor is a man aged 18 to 35 in good health. The V gene is TRBV15, the J gene TRBJ2-4; D tentatively fits TRBD1 or TRBD2 (5 bases each). CDR3: CATSRDMRVDKNIQYF. CDR3 in DNA: TGTGCCACCAGCAGGGACATGAGGGTGGACAAAAACATTCAGTACTTC.